A selection of T cell receptor beta chains follows, all from one sample in a study of CD8 T cells in Susac syndrome. A single record per CDR3 protein comes from TCRdb applying MiXCR to the immunoSEQ multiplex PCR reads. The table lists tens of thousands of distinct CDR3 sequences, approximately 95% of them singletons, with about 0.5% in the top ten. Sequencing input: CD8+ T cells from PBMCs. The receptors originated from a human donor with Susac syndrome. CDR3s include the opening cysteine and the closing phenylalanine or tryptophan. A D gene is named only where the DNA matches it firmly. Expanded clones get a size class; other rows say once, few or many, or leave the size out.

d_call: NA
j_call: TRBJ1-1
clone_size: NA
v_call: TRBV5-6
cdr3_aa: CASSPILNTEAFF
cdr3_nt: TGTGCCAGCAGTCCAATCCTGAACACTGAAGCTTTCTTT

d_call: NA
j_call: TRBJ2-1
clone_size: NA
v_call: TRBV14
cdr3_aa: CASSHYPNEQFF
cdr3_nt: TGTGCCAGCAGTCATTACCCTAATGAGCAGTTCTTC

d_call: TRBD1
j_call: TRBJ1-4
clone_size: NA
v_call: TRBV20-1
cdr3_aa: CSASLKDRQDEKLFF
cdr3_nt: TGCAGTGCTAGTCTTAAGGACAGGCAAGATGAAAAACTGTTTTTT

d_call: NA
j_call: TRBJ2-3
clone_size: NA
v_call: TRBV9
cdr3_aa: CASRGEYTDTQYF
cdr3_nt: TGTGCCAGCCGCGGGGAGTACACAGATACGCAGTATTTT

d_call: TRBD2
j_call: TRBJ2-5
clone_size: NA
v_call: TRBV6-2/TRBV6-3
cdr3_aa: CASRSTSGATQYF
cdr3_nt: TGTGCCAGCAGATCGACTAGCGGGGCTACCCAGTACTTC

d_call: TRBD1
j_call: TRBJ2-7
clone_size: NA
v_call: TRBV27
cdr3_aa: CATGQGPSYEQYF
cdr3_nt: TGTGCTACCGGACAGGGGCCCTCCTACGAGCAGTACTTC

d_call: TRBD1
j_call: TRBJ2-5
clone_size: NA
v_call: TRBV28
cdr3_aa: CASSLSEVLVGTGGEETQYF
cdr3_nt: TGTGCCAGCAGTTTATCCGAGGTGTTGGTCGGGACAGGGGGCGAAGAGACCCAGTACTTC

d_call: NA
j_call: TRBJ1-6
clone_size: once
v_call: TRBV4-3
cdr3_aa: CASSQDRAVGSPLHF
cdr3_nt: TGCGCCAGCAGCCAAGATAGGGCGGTAGGGTCACCCCTCCACTTT

d_call: TRBD1
j_call: TRBJ1-1
clone_size: NA
v_call: TRBV19
cdr3_aa: CASSRDRPGTEAFF
cdr3_nt: TGTGCCAGTAGTAGGGACAGACCGGGGACTGAAGCTTTCTTT

d_call: NA
j_call: TRBJ2-7
clone_size: NA
v_call: TRBV6-6
cdr3_aa: CASRTRGSAYEQYF
cdr3_nt: TGTGCCAGCAGAACCAGGGGTTCGGCCTACGAGCAGTACTTC

d_call: NA
j_call: TRBJ2-2
clone_size: NA
v_call: TRBV9
cdr3_aa: CASGEGELFF
cdr3_nt: TGTGCCTCCGGGGAGGGGGAGCTGTTTTTT

d_call: TRBD1
j_call: TRBJ2-7
clone_size: NA
v_call: TRBV9
cdr3_aa: CASSARTGRTDEQYF
cdr3_nt: TGTGCCAGCAGCGCCCGGACAGGGCGCACCGACGAGCAGTACTTC

d_call: NA
j_call: TRBJ2-7
clone_size: once
v_call: TRBV5-1
cdr3_aa: CASSSNSLYEQYF
cdr3_nt: TGCGCCAGCAGCAGTAATTCTCTCTACGAGCAGTACTTC

d_call: TRBD2
j_call: TRBJ2-3
clone_size: NA
v_call: TRBV6-2/TRBV6-3
cdr3_aa: CASSYSKRGDTQYF
cdr3_nt: TGTGCCAGCAGTTACTCGAAGCGGGGAGATACGCAGTATTTT

d_call: NA
j_call: TRBJ2-6
clone_size: NA
v_call: TRBV9
cdr3_aa: CASSDYISGANVLTF
cdr3_nt: TGTGCCAGCAGCGACTATATATCTGGGGCCAACGTCCTGACTTTC

d_call: NA
j_call: TRBJ2-7
clone_size: NA
v_call: TRBV4-3
cdr3_aa: CASSHSLTGSSYEQYF
cdr3_nt: TGCGCCAGCAGCCACAGCTTAACAGGGAGCTCCTACGAGCAGTACTTC

d_call: TRBD1
j_call: TRBJ2-3
clone_size: NA
v_call: TRBV6-4
cdr3_aa: CASGTAGTDTQYF
cdr3_nt: TGTGCCAGCGGGACAGCCGGCACAGATACGCAGTATTTT

d_call: NA
j_call: TRBJ2-7
clone_size: NA
v_call: TRBV10-3
cdr3_aa: CAITPGLSYEQYF
cdr3_nt: TGTGCCATCACCCCGGGGCTTTCCTACGAGCAGTACTTC

d_call: TRBD1
j_call: TRBJ1-2
clone_size: NA
v_call: TRBV4-3
cdr3_aa: CASSQLRDSGGGYTF
cdr3_nt: TGCGCCAGCAGCCAATTACGGGACAGCGGAGGCGGCTACACCTTC

d_call: NA
j_call: TRBJ2-1
clone_size: NA
v_call: TRBV21-1
cdr3_aa: CASSPWGGYNEQFF
cdr3_nt: TGTGCCAGCAGCCCTTGGGGTGGCTACAATGAGCAGTTCTTC

d_call: NA
j_call: TRBJ2-3
clone_size: NA
v_call: TRBV28
cdr3_aa: CASSPDYQGATDTQYF
cdr3_nt: TGTGCCAGCAGTCCTGACTATCAAGGGGCCACAGATACGCAGTATTTT

d_call: TRBD1
j_call: TRBJ1-4
clone_size: once
v_call: TRBV20-1
cdr3_aa: CSARKGAATNEKLFF
cdr3_nt: TGCAGTGCTAGAAAGGGGGCGGCAACTAATGAAAAACTGTTTTTT

d_call: NA
j_call: TRBJ2-3
clone_size: NA
v_call: TRBV4-1
cdr3_aa: CASSHRDTATDTQYF
cdr3_nt: TGCGCCAGCAGCCACCGGGACACAGCCACAGATACGCAGTATTTT

d_call: TRBD2
j_call: TRBJ2-5
clone_size: NA
v_call: TRBV13
cdr3_aa: CASSSSGGAEETQYF
cdr3_nt: TGTGCCAGCAGCTCCAGCGGGGGGGCAGAGGAGACCCAGTACTTC

d_call: NA
j_call: TRBJ2-1
clone_size: NA
v_call: TRBV5-1
cdr3_aa: CASSFSGSYNEQFF
cdr3_nt: TGCGCCAGCAGCTTCTCCGGCTCCTACAATGAGCAGTTCTTC

d_call: NA
j_call: TRBJ2-4
clone_size: NA
v_call: TRBV4-1
cdr3_aa: CASSHEGWGDIQYF
cdr3_nt: TGCGCCAGCAGCCATGAGGGGTGGGGTGACATTCAGTACTTC

d_call: NA
j_call: TRBJ2-7
clone_size: NA
v_call: TRBV28
cdr3_aa: CASSLSLQSEQYF
cdr3_nt: TGTGCCAGCAGTTTGTCCCTTCAAAGCGAGCAGTACTTC

d_call: NA
j_call: TRBJ2-7
clone_size: few
v_call: TRBV7-9
cdr3_aa: CASSLGTYEQYF
cdr3_nt: TGTGCCAGCAGCTTGGGGACCTACGAGCAGTACTTC

d_call: NA
j_call: TRBJ1-1
clone_size: NA
v_call: TRBV5-1
cdr3_aa: CASSLIRQLNTEAFF
cdr3_nt: TGCGCCAGCAGCTTGATTCGACAACTGAACACTGAAGCTTTCTTT

d_call: NA
j_call: TRBJ1-2
clone_size: NA
v_call: TRBV9
cdr3_aa: CASTTRENGYTF
cdr3_nt: TGTGCCAGCACAACACGGGAGAATGGCTACACCTTC

d_call: NA
j_call: TRBJ1-2
clone_size: NA
v_call: TRBV6-5
cdr3_aa: CASSYTGHTNLGYTF
cdr3_nt: TGTGCCAGCAGTTATACGGGACACACAAACCTGGGCTACACCTTC

d_call: TRBD2
j_call: TRBJ2-4
clone_size: NA
v_call: TRBV6-2/TRBV6-3
cdr3_aa: CASSTGGGRENIQYF
cdr3_nt: TGTGCCAGCAGCACCGGGGGGGGGCGAGAAAACATTCAGTACTTC

d_call: TRBD2
j_call: TRBJ2-5
clone_size: NA
v_call: TRBV27
cdr3_aa: CASSSRLAGETQYF
cdr3_nt: TGTGCCAGCAGTTCTCGACTAGCGGGTGAGACCCAGTACTTC

d_call: NA
j_call: TRBJ2-3
clone_size: NA
v_call: TRBV19
cdr3_aa: CASSARGRDTQYF
cdr3_nt: TGTGCCAGTAGCGCTCGAGGGAGAGATACGCAGTATTTT

d_call: NA
j_call: TRBJ2-1
clone_size: NA
v_call: TRBV25-1
cdr3_aa: CASSEFLNNEQFF
cdr3_nt: TGTGCCAGCAGTGAATTCTTGAACAATGAGCAGTTCTTC

d_call: NA
j_call: TRBJ2-7
clone_size: few
v_call: TRBV12-3/TRBV12-4
cdr3_aa: CASSFGGIDEQYF
cdr3_nt: TGTGCCAGCAGTTTCGGGGGTATCGACGAGCAGTACTTC

d_call: NA
j_call: TRBJ1-1
clone_size: NA
v_call: TRBV7-9
cdr3_aa: CASSLGPPEAFF
cdr3_nt: TGTGCCAGCAGCCTAGGGCCCCCTGAAGCTTTCTTT

d_call: NA
j_call: TRBJ2-3
clone_size: NA
v_call: TRBV12-3/TRBV12-4
cdr3_aa: CASRPTVSTDTQYF
cdr3_nt: TGTGCCAGCAGACCGACAGTTAGCACAGATACGCAGTATTTT

d_call: NA
j_call: TRBJ2-5
clone_size: NA
v_call: TRBV7-9
cdr3_aa: CASSPPGGPLQETQYF
cdr3_nt: TGTGCCAGCAGCCCTCCCGGGGGCCCCCTCCAAGAGACCCAGTACTTC

d_call: NA
j_call: TRBJ1-1
clone_size: NA
v_call: TRBV28
cdr3_aa: CASRGRGGWGTEAFF
cdr3_nt: TGTGCCAGCAGGGGCCGGGGGGGCTGGGGCACTGAAGCTTTCTTT

d_call: NA
j_call: TRBJ1-1
clone_size: once
v_call: TRBV5-4
cdr3_aa: CASSLDRTEAFF
cdr3_nt: TGTGCCAGCAGCTTGGACAGGACTGAAGCTTTCTTT

d_call: NA
j_call: TRBJ1-6
clone_size: NA
v_call: TRBV7-2
cdr3_aa: CASILAQRTDSPLHF
cdr3_nt: TGTGCCAGCATCTTAGCGCAGCGGACAGATTCACCCCTCCACTTT

d_call: NA
j_call: TRBJ1-4
clone_size: NA
v_call: TRBV29-1
cdr3_aa: CSVEDHRSSGKLFF
cdr3_nt: TGCAGCGTTGAAGATCACAGGTCGTCAGGAAAACTGTTTTTT

d_call: TRBD2
j_call: TRBJ2-7
clone_size: NA
v_call: TRBV5-6
cdr3_aa: CASSSGGYEQYF
cdr3_nt: TGTGCCAGCAGCTCGGGAGGGTACGAGCAGTACTTC

d_call: TRBD1
j_call: TRBJ2-7
clone_size: NA
v_call: TRBV4-1
cdr3_aa: CASSQDRGTGSYEQYF
cdr3_nt: TGCGCCAGCAGCCAAGATCGTGGGACAGGGTCGTACGAGCAGTACTTC

d_call: NA
j_call: TRBJ2-7
clone_size: few
v_call: TRBV7-3
cdr3_aa: CASSRGAGGYEQYF
cdr3_nt: TGTGCCAGCAGCCGCGGGGCTGGCGGCTACGAGCAGTACTTC

d_call: TRBD2
j_call: TRBJ2-3
clone_size: NA
v_call: TRBV2
cdr3_aa: CASSRSGLAGTTDTQYF
cdr3_nt: TGTGCCAGCAGTCGCTCGGGGCTAGCGGGGACCACAGATACGCAGTATTTT

d_call: TRBD1
j_call: TRBJ1-2
clone_size: NA
v_call: TRBV29-1
cdr3_aa: CSVGGQAQRGYGYTF
cdr3_nt: TGCAGCGTTGGGGGACAGGCCCAACGAGGCTATGGCTACACCTTC

d_call: NA
j_call: TRBJ2-7
clone_size: NA
v_call: TRBV25-1
cdr3_aa: CASSESTAYEQYF
cdr3_nt: TGTGCCAGCAGTGAGTCGACAGCCTACGAGCAGTACTTC

d_call: NA
j_call: TRBJ2-7
clone_size: NA
v_call: TRBV7-9
cdr3_aa: CASSLPGPYSYEQYF
cdr3_nt: TGTGCCAGCAGCTTGCCGGGGCCCTATTCCTACGAGCAGTACTTC

d_call: TRBD1
j_call: TRBJ2-7
clone_size: NA
v_call: TRBV9
cdr3_aa: CASSGTGADMEQYF
cdr3_nt: TGTGCCAGCAGCGGGACAGGGGCAGATATGGAGCAGTACTTC